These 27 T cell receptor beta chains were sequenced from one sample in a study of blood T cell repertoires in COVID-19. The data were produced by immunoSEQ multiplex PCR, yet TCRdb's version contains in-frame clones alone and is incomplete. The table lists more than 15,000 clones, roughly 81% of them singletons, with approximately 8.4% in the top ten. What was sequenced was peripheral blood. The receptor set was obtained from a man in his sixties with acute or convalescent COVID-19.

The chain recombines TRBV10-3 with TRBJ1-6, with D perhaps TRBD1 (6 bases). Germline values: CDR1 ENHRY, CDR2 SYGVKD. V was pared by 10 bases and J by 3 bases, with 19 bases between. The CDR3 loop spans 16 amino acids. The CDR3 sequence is CATSLQGSDYNSPLHF. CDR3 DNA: TGTGCCACCTCCCTACAGGGTTCGGACTATAATTCACCCCTCCACTTT.

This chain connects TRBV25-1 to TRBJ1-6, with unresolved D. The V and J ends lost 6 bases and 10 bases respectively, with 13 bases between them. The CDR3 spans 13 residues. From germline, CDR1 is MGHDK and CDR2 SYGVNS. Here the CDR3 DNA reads TGTGCCAGCAGGGGATCGAGCGGATCACCCCTCCACTTT. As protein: CASRGSSGSPLHF.

In DNA, the CDR3 is TGTGCCAGCAGTTTGGGGGGGGACCAGCCCCAGCATTTT. This encodes CASSLGGDQPQHF. The chain links TRBV27 to TRBJ1-5; D possibly corresponds to TRBD1 (5 bases). Germline-derived CDR1 and CDR2 are MNHEY and SMNVEV (reference sequence). The CDR3 spans 13 residues. V was clipped by 3 bases and J by 7 bases, with 10 bases between them.

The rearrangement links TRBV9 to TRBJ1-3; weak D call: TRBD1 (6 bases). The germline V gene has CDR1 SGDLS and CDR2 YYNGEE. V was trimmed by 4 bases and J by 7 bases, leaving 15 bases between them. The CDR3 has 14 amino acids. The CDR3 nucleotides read TGTGCCAGCAGCCCGGCCAGGGGTGTGAACACCATATATTTT. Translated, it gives CASSPARGVNTIYF.

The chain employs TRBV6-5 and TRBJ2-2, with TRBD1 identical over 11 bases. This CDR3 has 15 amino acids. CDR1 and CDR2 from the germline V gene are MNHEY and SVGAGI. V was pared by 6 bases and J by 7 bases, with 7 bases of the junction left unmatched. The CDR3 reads CASRTPGQGGGELFF. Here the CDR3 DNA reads TGTGCCAGCAGAACACCGGGACAGGGGGGCGGGGAGCTGTTTTTT.

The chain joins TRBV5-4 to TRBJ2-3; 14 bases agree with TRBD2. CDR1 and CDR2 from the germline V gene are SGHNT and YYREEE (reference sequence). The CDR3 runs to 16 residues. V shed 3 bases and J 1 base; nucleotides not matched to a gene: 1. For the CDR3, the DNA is TGTGCCAGCAGCTCGACTAGCGGGGGGGGCACAGATACGCAGTATTTT. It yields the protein CASSSTSGGGTDTQYF. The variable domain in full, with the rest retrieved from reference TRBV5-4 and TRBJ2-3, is ETGVTQSPTHLIKTRGQQVTLRCSSQSGHNTVSWYQQALGQGPQFIFQYYREEENGRGNFPPRFSGLQFPNYSSELNVNALELDDSALYLCASSSTSGGGTDTQYFGPGTRLTVL.

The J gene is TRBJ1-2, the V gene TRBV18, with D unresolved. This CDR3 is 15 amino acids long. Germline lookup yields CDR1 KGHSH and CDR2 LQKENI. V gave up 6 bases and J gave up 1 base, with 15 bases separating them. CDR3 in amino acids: CASSPGLSGNYGYTF. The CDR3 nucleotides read TGTGCCAGCTCTCCCGGGTTAAGCGGTAACTATGGCTACACCTTC.

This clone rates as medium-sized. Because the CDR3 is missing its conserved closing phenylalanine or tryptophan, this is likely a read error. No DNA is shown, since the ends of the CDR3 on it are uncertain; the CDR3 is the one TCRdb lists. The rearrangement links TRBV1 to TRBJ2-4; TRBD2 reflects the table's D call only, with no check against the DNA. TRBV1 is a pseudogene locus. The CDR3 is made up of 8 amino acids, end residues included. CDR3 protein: CTSSRDFA.

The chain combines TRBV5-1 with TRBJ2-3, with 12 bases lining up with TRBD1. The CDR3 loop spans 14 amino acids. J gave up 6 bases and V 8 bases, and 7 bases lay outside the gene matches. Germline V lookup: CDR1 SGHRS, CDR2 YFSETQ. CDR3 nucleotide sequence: TGCGCCAGTAAAACGGGACAGGGGGCGGATACGCAGTATTTT. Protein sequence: CASKTGQGADTQYF.

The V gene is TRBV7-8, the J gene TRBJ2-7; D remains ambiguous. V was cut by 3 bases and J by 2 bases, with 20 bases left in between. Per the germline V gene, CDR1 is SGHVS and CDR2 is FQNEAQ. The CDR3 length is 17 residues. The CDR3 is CASSFSGWIEGAYEQYF. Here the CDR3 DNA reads TGTGCCAGCAGCTTTTCAGGCTGGATAGAAGGCGCCTACGAGCAGTACTTC.

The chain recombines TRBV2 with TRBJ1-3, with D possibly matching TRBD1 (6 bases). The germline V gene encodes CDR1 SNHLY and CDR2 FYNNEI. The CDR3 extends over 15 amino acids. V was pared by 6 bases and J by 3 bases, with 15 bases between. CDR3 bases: TGTGCCAGCAGGTACCGGGACAACCGTGGAAACACCATATATTTT. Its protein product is CASRYRDNRGNTIYF.

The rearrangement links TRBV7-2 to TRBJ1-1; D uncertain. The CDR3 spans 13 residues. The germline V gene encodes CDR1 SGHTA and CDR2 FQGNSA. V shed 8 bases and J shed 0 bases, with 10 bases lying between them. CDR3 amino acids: CASRFRVNTEAFF. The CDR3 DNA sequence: TGTGCCAGCCGATTTCGGGTGAACACTGAAGCTTTCTTT.

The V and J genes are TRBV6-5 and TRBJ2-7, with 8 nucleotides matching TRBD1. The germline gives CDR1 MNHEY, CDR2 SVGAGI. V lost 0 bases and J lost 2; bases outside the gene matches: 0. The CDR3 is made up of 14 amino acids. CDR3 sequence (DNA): TGTGCCAGCAGTTACTCGGACAGGGCCTACGAGCAGTACTTC. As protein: CASSYSDRAYEQYF.

The CDR3 sequence: CSALGLTNYGYTF. CDR3 nucleotide sequence: TGCAGCGCCCTGGGGCTTACTAACTATGGCTACACCTTC. The chain combines TRBV29-1 with TRBJ1-2; D is possibly TRBD1 (5 bases). This CDR3 contains 13 residues. CDR1 and CDR2 from the germline V gene are SQVTM and ANQGSEA. V gave up 7 bases and J gave up 0 bases, with 12 bases separating them.

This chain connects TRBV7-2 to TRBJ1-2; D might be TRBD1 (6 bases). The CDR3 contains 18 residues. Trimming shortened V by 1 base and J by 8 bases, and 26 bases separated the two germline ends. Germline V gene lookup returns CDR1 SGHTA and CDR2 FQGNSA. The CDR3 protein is CASSLVAPFGQRMVGYTF. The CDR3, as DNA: TGTGCCAGCAGCTTAGTAGCTCCCTTCGGACAGAGGATGGTCGGCTACACCTTC. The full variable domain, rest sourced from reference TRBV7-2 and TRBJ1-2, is GAGVSQSPSNKVTEKGKDVELRCDPISGHTALYWYRQSLGQGLEFLIYFQGNSAPDKSGLPSDRFSAERTGGSVSTLTIQRTQQEDSAVYLCASSLVAPFGQRMVGYTFGSGTRLTVV.

The CDR3 DNA sequence: TGCAGCGGCAATACCGCGGGTGTCTCCTACAATGAGCAGTTCTTC. It is translated as CSGNTAGVSYNEQFF. This chain joins TRBV29-1 and TRBJ2-1; D perhaps matches TRBD2 (5 bases). With 7 bases removed from V and 0 bases from J, the gap between germline ends came to 16 bases. The CDR3 is 15 residues long. Looked up from germline, CDR1 is SQVTM and CDR2 is ANQGSEA.

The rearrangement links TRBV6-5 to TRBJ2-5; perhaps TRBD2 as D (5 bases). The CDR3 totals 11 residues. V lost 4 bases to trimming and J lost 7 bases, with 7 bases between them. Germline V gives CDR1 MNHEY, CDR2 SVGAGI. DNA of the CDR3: TGTGCCAGCAGTTCTGGAGGGACCCAGTACTTC. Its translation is CASSSGGTQYF.

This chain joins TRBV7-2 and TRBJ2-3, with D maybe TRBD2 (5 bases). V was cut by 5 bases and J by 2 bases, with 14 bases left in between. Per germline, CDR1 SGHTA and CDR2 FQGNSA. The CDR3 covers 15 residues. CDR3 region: CASSPQVSDTDTQYF. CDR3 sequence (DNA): TGTGCCAGCAGCCCCCAAGTTAGCGACACAGATACGCAGTATTTT.

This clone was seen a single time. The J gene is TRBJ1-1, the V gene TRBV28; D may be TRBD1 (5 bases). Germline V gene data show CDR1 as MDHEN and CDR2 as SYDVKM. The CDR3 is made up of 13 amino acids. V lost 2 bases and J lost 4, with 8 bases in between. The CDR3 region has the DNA TGTGCCAGCAGTTTAATTCAGGGCACTGAAGCTTTCTTT. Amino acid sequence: CASSLIQGTEAFF.

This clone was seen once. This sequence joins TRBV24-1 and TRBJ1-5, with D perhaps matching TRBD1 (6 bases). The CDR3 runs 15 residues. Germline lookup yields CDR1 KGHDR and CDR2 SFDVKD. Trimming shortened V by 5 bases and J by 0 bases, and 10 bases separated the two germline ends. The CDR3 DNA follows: TGTGCCACCAGTGGAGGGGGAGATAGCAATCAGCCCCAGCATTTT. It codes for CATSGGGDSNQPQHF.

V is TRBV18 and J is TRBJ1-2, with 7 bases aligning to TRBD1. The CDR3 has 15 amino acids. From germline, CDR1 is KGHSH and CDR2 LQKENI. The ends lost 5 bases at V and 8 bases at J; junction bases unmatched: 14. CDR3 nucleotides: TGTGCCAGCTCATTTCAGACAGGGCCATCTATCGGCTACACCTTC. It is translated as CASSFQTGPSIGYTF.

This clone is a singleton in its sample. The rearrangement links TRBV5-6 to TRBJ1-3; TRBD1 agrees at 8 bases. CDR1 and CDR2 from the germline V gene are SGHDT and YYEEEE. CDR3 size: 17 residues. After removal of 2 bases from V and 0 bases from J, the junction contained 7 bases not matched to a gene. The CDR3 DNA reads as TGTGCCAGCAGCTTTCAGGACAGGGCCGTCTCTGGAAACACCATATATTTT. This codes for CASSFQDRAVSGNTIYF.

CDR3 amino acids: CASSLELGSYEQYF. For the CDR3, the DNA is TGTGCCAGCAGCTTAGAGTTGGGCAGCTACGAGCAGTACTTC. V and J are TRBV11-1 and TRBJ2-7; D gene uncertain. The CDR3 runs to 14 residues. Germline V lookup: CDR1 SGHAT, CDR2 FQDESV (reference sequence). The V end lost 1 base, the J end lost 3 bases, and 10 bases lay between the germline ends.

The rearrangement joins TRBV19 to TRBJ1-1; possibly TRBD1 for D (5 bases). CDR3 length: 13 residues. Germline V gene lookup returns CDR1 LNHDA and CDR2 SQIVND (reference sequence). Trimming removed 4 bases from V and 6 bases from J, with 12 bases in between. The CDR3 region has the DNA TGTGCCAGTAGTACAGGGAGGAATTCTGAAGCTTTCTTT. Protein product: CASSTGRNSEAFF.

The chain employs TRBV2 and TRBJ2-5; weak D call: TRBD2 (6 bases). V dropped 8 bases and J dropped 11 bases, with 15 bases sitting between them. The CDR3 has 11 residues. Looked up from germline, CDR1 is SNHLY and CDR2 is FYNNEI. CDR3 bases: TGTGCCAGCCTTAGCGGCCTGGGTCAGTACTTC. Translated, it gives CASLSGLGQYF. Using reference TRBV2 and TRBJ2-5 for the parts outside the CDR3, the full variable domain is EPEVTQTPSHQVTQMGQEVILRCVPISNHLYFYWYRQILGQKVEFLVSFYNNEISEKSEIFDDQFSVERPDGSNFTLKIRSTKLEDSAMYFCASLSGLGQYFGPGTRLLVL.

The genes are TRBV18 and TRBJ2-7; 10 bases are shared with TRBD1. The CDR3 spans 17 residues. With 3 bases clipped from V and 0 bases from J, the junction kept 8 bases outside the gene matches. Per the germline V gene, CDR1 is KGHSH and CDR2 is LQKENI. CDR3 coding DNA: TGTGCCAGCTCACCGGACAGGGGGTCGATTAGCTCCTACGAGCAGTACTTC. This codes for CASSPDRGSISSYEQYF.

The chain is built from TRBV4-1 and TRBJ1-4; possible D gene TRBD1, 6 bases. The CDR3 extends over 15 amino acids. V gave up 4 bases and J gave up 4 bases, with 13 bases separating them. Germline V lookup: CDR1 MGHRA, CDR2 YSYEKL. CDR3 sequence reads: CASSRTAGNNEKLFF. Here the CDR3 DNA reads TGCGCCAGCAGCCGGACAGCTGGAAATAATGAAAAACTGTTTTTT.